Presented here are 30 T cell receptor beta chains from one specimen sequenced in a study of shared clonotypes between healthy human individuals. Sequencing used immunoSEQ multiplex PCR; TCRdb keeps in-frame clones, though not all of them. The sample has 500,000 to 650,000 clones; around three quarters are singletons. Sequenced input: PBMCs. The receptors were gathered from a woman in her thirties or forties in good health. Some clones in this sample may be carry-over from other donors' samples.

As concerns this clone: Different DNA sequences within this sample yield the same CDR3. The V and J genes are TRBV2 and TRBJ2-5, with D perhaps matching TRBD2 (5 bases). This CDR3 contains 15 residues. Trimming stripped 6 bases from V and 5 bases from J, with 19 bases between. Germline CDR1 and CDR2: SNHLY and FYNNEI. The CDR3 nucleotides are TGTGCCAGCAGCCTCGGACCGACCGGGGTGGAGACCCAGTACTTC. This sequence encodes CASSLGPTGVETQYF.

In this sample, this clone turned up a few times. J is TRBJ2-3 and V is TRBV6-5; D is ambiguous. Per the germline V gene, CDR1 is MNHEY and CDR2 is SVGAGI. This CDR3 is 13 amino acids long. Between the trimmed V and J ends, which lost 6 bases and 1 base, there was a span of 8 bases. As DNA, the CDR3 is TGTGCCAGCAGGGAGATGGGCACAGATACGCAGTATTTT. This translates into CASREMGTDTQYF.

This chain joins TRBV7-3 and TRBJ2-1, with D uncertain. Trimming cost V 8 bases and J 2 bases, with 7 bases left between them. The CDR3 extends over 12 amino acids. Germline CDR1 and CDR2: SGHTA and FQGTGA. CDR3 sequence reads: CASGTPYNEQFF. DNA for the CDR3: TGTGCCAGCGGCACACCCTACAATGAGCAGTTCTTC.

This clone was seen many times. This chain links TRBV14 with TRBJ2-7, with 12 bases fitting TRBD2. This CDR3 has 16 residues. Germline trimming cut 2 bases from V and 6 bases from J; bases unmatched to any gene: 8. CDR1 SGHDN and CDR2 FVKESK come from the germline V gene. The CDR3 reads CASSQKRLAGVSEQYF. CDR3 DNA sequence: TGTGCCAGCAGCCAAAAAAGACTAGCGGGAGTGAGCGAGCAGTACTTC. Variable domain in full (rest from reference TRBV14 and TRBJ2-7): EAGVTQFPSHSVIEKGQTVTLRCDPISGHDNLYWYRRVMGKEIKFLLHFVKESKQDESGMPNNRFLAERTGGTYSTLKVQPAELEDSGVYFCASSQKRLAGVSEQYFGPGTRLTVT.

For the CDR3, the DNA is TGTGCCAGCAGCTTAGGACTAGTTGACACAGATACGCAGTATTTT. Its translation is CASSLGLVDTDTQYF. The V gene is TRBV7-3, the J gene TRBJ2-3, with 7 bases aligning to TRBD2. The CDR3 loop spans 15 amino acids. Germline V gene lookup returns CDR1 SGHTA and CDR2 FQGTGA. J gave up 2 bases and V 2 bases, and 4 bases lay outside the gene matches. Full variable domain (remainder filled in from reference TRBV7-3 and TRBJ2-3): GAGVSQTPSNKVTEKGKYVELRCDPISGHTALYWYRQSLGQGPEFLIYFQGTGAADDSGLPNDRFFAVRPEGSVSTLKIQRTERGDSAVYLCASSLGLVDTDTQYFGPGTRLTVL.

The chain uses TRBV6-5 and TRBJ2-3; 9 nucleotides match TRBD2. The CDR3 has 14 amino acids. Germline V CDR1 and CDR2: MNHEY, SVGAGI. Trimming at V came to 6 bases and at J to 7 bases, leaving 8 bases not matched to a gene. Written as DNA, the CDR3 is TGTGCCAGCAGGGGGCGGCTAGCGGGAAATACGCAGTATTTT. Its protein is CASRGRLAGNTQYF.

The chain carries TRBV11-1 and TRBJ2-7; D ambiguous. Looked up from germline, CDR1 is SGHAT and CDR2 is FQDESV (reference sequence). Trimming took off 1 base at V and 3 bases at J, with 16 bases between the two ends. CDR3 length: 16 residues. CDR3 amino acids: CASSLDPPPLNYEQYF. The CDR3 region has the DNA TGTGCCAGCAGCTTAGACCCGCCCCCCTTGAACTACGAGCAGTACTTC.

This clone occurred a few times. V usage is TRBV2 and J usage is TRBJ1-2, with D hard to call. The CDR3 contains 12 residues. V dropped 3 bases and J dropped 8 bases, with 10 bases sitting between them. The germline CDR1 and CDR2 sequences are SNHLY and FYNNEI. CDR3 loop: CASSEQREGYTF. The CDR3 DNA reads TGTGCCAGCAGTGAGCAGAGGGAAGGCTACACCTTC.

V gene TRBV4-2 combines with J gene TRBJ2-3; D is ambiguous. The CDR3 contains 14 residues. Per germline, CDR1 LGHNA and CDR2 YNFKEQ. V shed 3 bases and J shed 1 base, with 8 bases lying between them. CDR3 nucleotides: TGTGCCAGCAGCCAGCCGGAACGCACAGATACGCAGTATTTT. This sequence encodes CASSQPERTDTQYF.

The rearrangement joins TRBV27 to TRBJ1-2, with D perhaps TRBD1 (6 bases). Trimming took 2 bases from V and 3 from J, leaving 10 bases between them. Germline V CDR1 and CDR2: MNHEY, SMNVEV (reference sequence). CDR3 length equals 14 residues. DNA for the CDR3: TGTGCCAGCAGTTTAGGGACACCAGACTATGGCTACACCTTC. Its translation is CASSLGTPDYGYTF.

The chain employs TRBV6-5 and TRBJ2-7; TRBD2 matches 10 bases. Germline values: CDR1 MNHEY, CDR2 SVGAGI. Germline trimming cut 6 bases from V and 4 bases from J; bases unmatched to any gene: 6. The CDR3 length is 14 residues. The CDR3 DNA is TGTGCCAGCAGGCCTCTAGCGGGGGAGTACGAGCAGTACTTC. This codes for CASRPLAGEYEQYF.

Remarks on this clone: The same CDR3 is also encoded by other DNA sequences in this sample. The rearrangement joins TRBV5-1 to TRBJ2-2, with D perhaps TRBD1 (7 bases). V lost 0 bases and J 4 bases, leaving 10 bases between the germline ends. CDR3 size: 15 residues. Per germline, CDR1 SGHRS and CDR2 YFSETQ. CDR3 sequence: CASSLGQGGTGELFF. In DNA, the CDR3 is TGCGCCAGCAGCTTGGGTCAGGGGGGCACCGGGGAGCTGTTTTTT.

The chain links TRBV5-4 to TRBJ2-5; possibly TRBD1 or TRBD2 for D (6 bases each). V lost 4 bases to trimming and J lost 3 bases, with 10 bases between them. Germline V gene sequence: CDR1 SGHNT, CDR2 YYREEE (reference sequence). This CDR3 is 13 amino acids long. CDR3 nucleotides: TGTGCCAGCAGCAGGGGGGAGGAAGAGACCCAGTACTTC. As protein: CASSRGEEETQYF.

The CDR3: CASSQGFDTQYF. DNA for the CDR3: TGTGCCAGCAGCCAAGGGTTCGATACGCAGTATTTT. This chain uses TRBV11-3 with TRBJ2-3; D gene ambiguous. V lost 5 bases and J 6 bases, leaving 9 bases between the germline ends. The germline CDR1 and CDR2 sequences are SGHNT and YENEEA. CDR3 length equals 12 residues.

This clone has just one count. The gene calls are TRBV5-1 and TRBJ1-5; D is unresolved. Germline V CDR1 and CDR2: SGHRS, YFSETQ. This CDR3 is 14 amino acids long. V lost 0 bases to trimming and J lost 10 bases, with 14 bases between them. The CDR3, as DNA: TGCGCCAGCAGCTTGGCGGCAGGTAGCGGTCCCCAGCATTTT. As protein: CASSLAAGSGPQHF.

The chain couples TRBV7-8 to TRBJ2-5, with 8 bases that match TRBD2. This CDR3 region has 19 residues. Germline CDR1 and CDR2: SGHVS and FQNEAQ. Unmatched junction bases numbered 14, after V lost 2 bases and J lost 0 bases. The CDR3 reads CASSLPRWVGGRHQETQYF. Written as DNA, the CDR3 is TGTGCCAGCAGCTTACCCCGATGGGTTGGCGGGAGGCACCAAGAGACCCAGTACTTC. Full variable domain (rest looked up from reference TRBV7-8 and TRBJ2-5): GAGVSQSPRYKVAKRGQDVALRCDPISGHVSLFWYQQALGQGPEFLTYFQNEAQLDKSGLPSDRFFAERPEGSVSTLKIQRTQQEDSAVYLCASSLPRWVGGRHQETQYFGPGTRLLVL.

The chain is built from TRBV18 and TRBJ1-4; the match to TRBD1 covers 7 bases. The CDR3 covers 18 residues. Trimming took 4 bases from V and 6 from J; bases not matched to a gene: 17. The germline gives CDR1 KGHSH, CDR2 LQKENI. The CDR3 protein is CASSRTILRQGLHEKLFF. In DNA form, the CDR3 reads TGTGCCAGCTCACGAACCATACTTCGACAGGGCTTACATGAAAAACTGTTTTTT.

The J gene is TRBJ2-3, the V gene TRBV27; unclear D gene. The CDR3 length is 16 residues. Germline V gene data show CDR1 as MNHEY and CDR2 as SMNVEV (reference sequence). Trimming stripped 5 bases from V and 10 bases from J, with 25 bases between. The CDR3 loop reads CASSITPAQAWISQYF. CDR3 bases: TGTGCCAGCAGTATCACCCCGGCGCAGGCATGGATATCGCAGTATTTT.

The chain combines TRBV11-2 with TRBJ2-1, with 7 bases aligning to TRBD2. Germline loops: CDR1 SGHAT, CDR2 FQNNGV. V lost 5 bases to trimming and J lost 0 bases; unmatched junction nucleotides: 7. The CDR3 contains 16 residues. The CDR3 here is CASSTQRGGSYNEQFF. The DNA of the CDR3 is TGTGCCAGCAGCACTCAGCGGGGTGGCTCCTACAATGAGCAGTTCTTC.

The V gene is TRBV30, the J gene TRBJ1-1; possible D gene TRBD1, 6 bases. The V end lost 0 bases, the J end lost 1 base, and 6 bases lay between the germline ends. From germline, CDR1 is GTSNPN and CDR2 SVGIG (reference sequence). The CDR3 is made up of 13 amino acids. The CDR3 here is CAWSVQGNTEAFF. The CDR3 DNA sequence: TGTGCCTGGAGTGTACAGGGGAACACTGAAGCTTTCTTT.

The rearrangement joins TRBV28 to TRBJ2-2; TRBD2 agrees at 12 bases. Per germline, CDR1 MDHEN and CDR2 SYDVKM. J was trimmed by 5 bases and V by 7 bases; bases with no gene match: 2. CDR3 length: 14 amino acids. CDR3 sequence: CASKTSGRTGELFF. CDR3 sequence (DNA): TGTGCCAGCAAGACTAGCGGGAGAACCGGGGAGCTGTTTTTT.

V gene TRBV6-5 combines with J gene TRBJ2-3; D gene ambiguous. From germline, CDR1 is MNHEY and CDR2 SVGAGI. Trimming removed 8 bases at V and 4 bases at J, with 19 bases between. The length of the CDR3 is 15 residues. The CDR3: CASGTSHSPSDTQYF. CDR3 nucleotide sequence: TGTGCCAGCGGAACAAGCCATTCCCCTTCAGATACGCAGTATTTT.

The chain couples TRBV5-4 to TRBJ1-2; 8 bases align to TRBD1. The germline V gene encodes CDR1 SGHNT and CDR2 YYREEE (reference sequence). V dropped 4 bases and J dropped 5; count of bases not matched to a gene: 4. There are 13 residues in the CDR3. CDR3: CASSADREYGYTF. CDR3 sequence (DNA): TGTGCCAGCAGCGCGGACAGGGAGTATGGCTACACCTTC.

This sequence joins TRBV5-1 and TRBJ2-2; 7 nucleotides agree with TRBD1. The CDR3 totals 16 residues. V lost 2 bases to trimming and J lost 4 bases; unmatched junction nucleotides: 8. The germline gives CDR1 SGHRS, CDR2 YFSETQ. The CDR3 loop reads CASSFRQGMGTGELFF. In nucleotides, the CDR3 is TGCGCCAGCAGCTTCCGACAGGGAATGGGCACCGGGGAGCTGTTTTTT.

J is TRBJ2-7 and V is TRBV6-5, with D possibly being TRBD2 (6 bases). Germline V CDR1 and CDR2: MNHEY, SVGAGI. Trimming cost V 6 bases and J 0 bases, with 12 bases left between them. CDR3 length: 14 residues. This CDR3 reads CASSLALSSYEQYF. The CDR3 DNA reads TGTGCCAGCAGCCTAGCGCTTAGCTCCTACGAGCAGTACTTC.

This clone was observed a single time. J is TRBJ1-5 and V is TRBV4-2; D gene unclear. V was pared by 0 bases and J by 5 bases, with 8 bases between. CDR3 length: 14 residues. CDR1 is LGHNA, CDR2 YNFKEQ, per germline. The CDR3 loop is CASSQDRQYQPQHF. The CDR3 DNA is TGTGCCAGCAGCCAAGATAGGCAGTATCAGCCCCAGCATTTT.

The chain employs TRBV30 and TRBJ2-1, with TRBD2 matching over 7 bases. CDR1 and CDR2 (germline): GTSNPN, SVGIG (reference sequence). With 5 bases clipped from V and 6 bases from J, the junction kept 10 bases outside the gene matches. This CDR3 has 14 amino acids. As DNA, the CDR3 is TGTGCCTGGGAGAATCTTGGGGAGGGCAATGAGCAGTTCTTC. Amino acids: CAWENLGEGNEQFF.

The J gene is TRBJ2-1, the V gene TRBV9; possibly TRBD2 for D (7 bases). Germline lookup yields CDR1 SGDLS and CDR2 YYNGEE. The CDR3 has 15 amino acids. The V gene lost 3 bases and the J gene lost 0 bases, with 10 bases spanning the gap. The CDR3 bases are TGTGCCAGCAGCGCCGGGGGGCCCTCCTACAATGAGCAGTTCTTC. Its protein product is CASSAGGPSYNEQFF.

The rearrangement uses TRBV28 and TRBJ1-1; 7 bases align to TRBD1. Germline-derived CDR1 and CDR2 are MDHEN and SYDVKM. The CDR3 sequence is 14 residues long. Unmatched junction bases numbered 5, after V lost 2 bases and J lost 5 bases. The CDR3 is CASSLRAGGTEAFF. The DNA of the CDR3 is TGTGCCAGCAGTTTAAGGGCAGGGGGGACTGAAGCTTTCTTT. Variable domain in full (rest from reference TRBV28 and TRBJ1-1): DVKVTQSSRYLVKRTGEKVFLECVQDMDHENMFWYRQDPGLGLRLIYFSYDVKMKEKGDIPEGYSVSREKKERFSLILESASTNQTSMYLCASSLRAGGTEAFFGQGTRLTVV.

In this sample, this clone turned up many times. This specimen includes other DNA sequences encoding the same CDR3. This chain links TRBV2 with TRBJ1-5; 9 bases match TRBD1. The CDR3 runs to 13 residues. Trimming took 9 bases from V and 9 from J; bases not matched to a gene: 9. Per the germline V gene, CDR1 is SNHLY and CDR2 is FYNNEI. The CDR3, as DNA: TGTGCCAGTCACGGGACAGGGAAGGTGCCCCAGCATTTT. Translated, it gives CASHGTGKVPQHF.